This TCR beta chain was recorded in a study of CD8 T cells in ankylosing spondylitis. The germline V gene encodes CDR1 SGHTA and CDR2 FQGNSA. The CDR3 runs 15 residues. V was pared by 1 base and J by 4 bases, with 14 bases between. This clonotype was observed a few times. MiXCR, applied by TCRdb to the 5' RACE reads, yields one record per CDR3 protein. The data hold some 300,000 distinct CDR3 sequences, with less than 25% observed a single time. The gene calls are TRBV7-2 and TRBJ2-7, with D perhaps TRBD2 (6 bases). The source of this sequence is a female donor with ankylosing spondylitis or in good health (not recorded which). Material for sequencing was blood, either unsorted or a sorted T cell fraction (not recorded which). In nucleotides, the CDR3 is TGTGCCAGCAGCTTAGGTGGGGGGAGTGGATACGAGCAGTACTTC. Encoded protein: CASSLGGGSGYEQYF.